This T cell receptor (beta chain) originates from a study of blood T cell repertoires in COVID-19. With 4 bases clipped from V and 6 bases from J, the junction kept 7 bases outside the gene matches. Looked up from germline, CDR1 is MNHEY and CDR2 is SVGAGI. The CDR3 is made up of 14 amino acids. This clone was counted a few times. The authors' processing: Estimated nucleated cell counts came from reference gene primer amplification. Generated by immunoSEQ multiplex PCR, the TCRdb table keeps only in-frame clones and is missing some. D and trimming were read from the DNA, whereas the V and J calls and clone size are those reported in that table. The repertoire consists of some 270,000 clones, with 85% to 90% occurring once and the leading ten covering 4.6%.

Material for sequencing was peripheral blood. This chain joins TRBV6-5 and TRBJ2-7; 9 bases align to TRBD1. This clonotype originated in a middle-aged woman who had recovered from COVID-19. CDR3 bases: TGTGCCAGCAGTTTTCCGGGACAGGGAGGCGAGCAGTACTTC. Protein product: CASSFPGQGGEQYF.